Listed below are T cell receptor beta chains from one sample, sequenced in a study of T cell repertoires in cytomegalovirus infection. The antigens of these receptors remain unknown. TCRdb ran MiXCR on the reads and lists one entry per CDR3 protein. The sample yields roughly 170,000 distinct CDR3 sequences, roughly 20% seen once. Sequenced material: CD8+ T cells from cultured PBMCs, taken from culture after CMV antigen stimulation. The source of these receptors is a human donor in good health (CMV status not recorded). Some clones in this sample may be carry-over from other donors' samples. Both conserved end residues are part of each CDR3. A D gene is named only where the DNA matches it firmly. Not all rows give a size; the values are once, few, many and, for expanded clones, a class.

v_call,clone_size,j_call,d_call,cdr3_aa,cdr3_nt
TRBV12-3/TRBV12-4,few,TRBJ2-5,.,CASSRQLKEETQYF,TGTGCCAGCAGTCGACAGCTCAAGGAAGAGACCCAGTACTTC
TRBV4-1,few,TRBJ1-2,.,CASSQGGGVDYGYTF,TGCGCCAGCAGCCAAGGGGGCGGTGTGGACTATGGCTACACCTTC
TRBV7-6,few,TRBJ2-7,.,CASKAVEQASYEQYF,TGTGCCAGCAAAGCTGTCGAGCAGGCCTCCTACGAGCAGTACTTC
TRBV12-3/TRBV12-4,few,TRBJ2-7,.,CASSRKAGIDYEQYF,TGTGCCAGCAGCCGGAAGGCAGGGATTGATTACGAGCAGTACTTC
TRBV5-5,.,TRBJ1-2,TRBD1,CASSQRQGPNYGYTF,TGTGCCAGCAGCCAGCGACAGGGCCCTAACTATGGCTACACCTTC
TRBV6-6,few,TRBJ1-5,.,CASSHGRSVNQPQHF,TGTGCCAGCAGCCACGGGCGTTCAGTCAATCAGCCCCAGCATTTT
TRBV19,many,TRBJ2-4,TRBD1,CASSVTGGVNIQYF,TGTGCCAGTAGTGTAACAGGGGGCGTAAACATTCAGTACTTC
TRBV6-2/TRBV6-3,few,TRBJ2-5,.,CASSYRDTSQETQYF,TGTGCCAGCAGTTACCGGGACACAAGTCAAGAGACCCAGTACTTC
TRBV27,few,TRBJ1-2,.,CASSFGGGYTF,TGTGCCAGCAGTTTTGGGGGGGGCTACACCTTC
TRBV7-9,.,TRBJ2-3,TRBD2,CASSPPPGLAVTTDTQYF,TGTGCCAGCAGCCCCCCCCCGGGACTAGCGGTTACCACAGATACGCAGTATTTT
TRBV7-9,.,TRBJ1-4,.,CASSPPQGFNEKLFF,TGTGCCAGCAGTCCCCCCCAGGGTTTTAATGAAAAACTGTTTTTT
TRBV4-1,few,TRBJ1-1,.,CASSQDLAMNTEAFF,TGCGCCAGCAGCCAAGACTTAGCCATGAACACTGAAGCTTTCTTT
TRBV10-3,.,TRBJ2-3,.,CAISGQSTDTQYF,TGTGCCATCAGTGGTCAGAGCACAGATACGCAGTATTTT
TRBV7-2,.,TRBJ2-1,.,CASSLTIWEGSYNEQFF,TGTGCCAGCAGCTTAACGATTTGGGAAGGGTCCTACAATGAGCAGTTCTTC
TRBV2,.,TRBJ1-5,.,CASSESVEDSNQPQHF,TGTGCCAGCAGTGAAAGTGTAGAGGATAGCAATCAGCCCCAGCATTTT
TRBV7-8,.,TRBJ2-5,.,CASSLLNRDRQGETQYF,TGTGCCAGCAGCTTGCTAAACAGGGACCGCCAAGGGGAGACCCAGTACTTC
TRBV7-9,few,TRBJ1-1,TRBD1,CASSWAGGSNTEAFF,TGTGCCAGCAGCTGGGCAGGGGGAAGTAACACTGAAGCTTTCTTT
TRBV6-5,.,TRBJ2-1,.,CASRIWGEQFF,TGTGCCAGCAGGATCTGGGGTGAGCAGTTCTTC
TRBV12-3/TRBV12-4,.,TRBJ1-1,TRBD1,CASSLTGDREAFF,TGTGCCAGCAGTTTGACAGGGGACCGTGAAGCTTTCTTT
TRBV7-2,.,TRBJ2-7,TRBD1,CASNPTGFSYEQYF,TGTGCCAGCAACCCGACAGGGTTCTCCTACGAGCAGTACTTC
TRBV28,few,TRBJ1-1,.,CASSYSTGRTNTEAFF,TGTGCCAGCAGCTATTCCACCGGAAGAACGAACACTGAAGCTTTCTTT
TRBV7-2,few,TRBJ1-6,TRBD1,CASSWAGTGQIPGSPLHF,TGTGCCAGCAGCTGGGCGGGGACAGGGCAAATTCCAGGATCACCCCTCCACTTT
TRBV29-1,.,TRBJ1-4,TRBD1,CSVWTGEKNEKLFF,TGCAGCGTTTGGACAGGAGAGAAAAATGAAAAACTGTTTTTT
TRBV7-2,.,TRBJ2-7,.,CASSLVLAYEQYF,TGTGCCAGCAGCTTAGTCCTTGCCTACGAGCAGTACTTC
TRBV7-8,.,TRBJ1-1,.,CATQAGDAEAFF,TGTGCCACCCAGGCGGGGGATGCAGAAGCTTTCTTT
TRBV5-5,.,TRBJ2-1,.,CASSLRQGERNEQFF,TGTGCCAGCAGCTTGAGGCAGGGTGAACGGAATGAGCAGTTCTTC
TRBV4-3,few,TRBJ2-2,.,CASSQDWPGSTGELFF,TGCGCCAGCAGCCAAGATTGGCCAGGGAGCACCGGGGAGCTGTTTTTT
TRBV19,.,TRBJ1-3,TRBD1,CASMGDRPSSGNTIYF,TGTGCCAGTATGGGGGACAGGCCAAGCTCTGGAAACACCATATATTTT
TRBV19,.,TRBJ2-7,TRBD1,CASSSRQGFYEQYF,TGTGCCAGTAGTTCCCGACAGGGCTTCTACGAGCAGTACTTC
TRBV3-1,few,TRBJ1-1,.,CASSQVLGGYIKNTEAFF,TGTGCCAGCAGCCAAGTCTTGGGGGGATACATAAAGAACACTGAAGCTTTCTTT
TRBV7-8,.,TRBJ2-7,.,CASSLAFGGEVYEQYF,TGTGCCAGCAGCTTAGCTTTCGGGGGCGAAGTCTACGAGCAGTACTTC
TRBV6-1,.,TRBJ2-3,TRBD2,CASSEAPSGARGDTQYF,TGTGCCAGCAGTGAAGCACCCAGCGGGGCCCGGGGGGATACGCAGTATTTT
TRBV4-2,.,TRBJ1-1,.,CASSHATGNLPEAFF,TGTGCCAGCAGCCATGCCACAGGGAACCTACCTGAAGCTTTCTTT
TRBV7-3,.,TRBJ2-1,TRBD2,CASSLSPLGGDEQFF,TGTGCCAGCAGCTTAAGCCCCCTCGGGGGGGATGAGCAGTTCTTC
TRBV7-2,.,TRBJ2-7,.,CASSPKGWANNEQYF,TGTGCCAGCAGCCCAAAGGGATGGGCGAATAACGAGCAGTACTTC
TRBV3-1,few,TRBJ1-3,.,CASSQDWSSGNTIYF,TGTGCCAGCAGCCAAGATTGGAGTTCTGGAAACACCATATATTTT
TRBV12-3/TRBV12-4,.,TRBJ2-1,.,CASSFGLSLRYNEQFF,TGTGCCAGCAGTTTTGGGCTGTCCCTTCGGTACAATGAGCAGTTCTTC
TRBV7-8,.,TRBJ2-5,.,CASSPDSEETQYF,TGTGCCAGCAGCCCAGACAGTGAAGAGACCCAGTACTTC
TRBV7-8,many,TRBJ1-5,.,CASSLGNSNQPQHF,TGTGCCAGCAGCTTAGGGAATAGCAATCAGCCCCAGCATTTT
TRBV27,.,TRBJ2-7,.,CASSSPPGRGYEQYF,TGTGCCAGCAGTTCACCACCCGGCAGGGGCTACGAGCAGTACTTC
TRBV7-2,.,TRBJ2-2,.,CASSLVEFGDTGELFF,TGTGCCAGCAGCTTAGTTGAGTTCGGGGACACCGGGGAGCTGTTTTTT